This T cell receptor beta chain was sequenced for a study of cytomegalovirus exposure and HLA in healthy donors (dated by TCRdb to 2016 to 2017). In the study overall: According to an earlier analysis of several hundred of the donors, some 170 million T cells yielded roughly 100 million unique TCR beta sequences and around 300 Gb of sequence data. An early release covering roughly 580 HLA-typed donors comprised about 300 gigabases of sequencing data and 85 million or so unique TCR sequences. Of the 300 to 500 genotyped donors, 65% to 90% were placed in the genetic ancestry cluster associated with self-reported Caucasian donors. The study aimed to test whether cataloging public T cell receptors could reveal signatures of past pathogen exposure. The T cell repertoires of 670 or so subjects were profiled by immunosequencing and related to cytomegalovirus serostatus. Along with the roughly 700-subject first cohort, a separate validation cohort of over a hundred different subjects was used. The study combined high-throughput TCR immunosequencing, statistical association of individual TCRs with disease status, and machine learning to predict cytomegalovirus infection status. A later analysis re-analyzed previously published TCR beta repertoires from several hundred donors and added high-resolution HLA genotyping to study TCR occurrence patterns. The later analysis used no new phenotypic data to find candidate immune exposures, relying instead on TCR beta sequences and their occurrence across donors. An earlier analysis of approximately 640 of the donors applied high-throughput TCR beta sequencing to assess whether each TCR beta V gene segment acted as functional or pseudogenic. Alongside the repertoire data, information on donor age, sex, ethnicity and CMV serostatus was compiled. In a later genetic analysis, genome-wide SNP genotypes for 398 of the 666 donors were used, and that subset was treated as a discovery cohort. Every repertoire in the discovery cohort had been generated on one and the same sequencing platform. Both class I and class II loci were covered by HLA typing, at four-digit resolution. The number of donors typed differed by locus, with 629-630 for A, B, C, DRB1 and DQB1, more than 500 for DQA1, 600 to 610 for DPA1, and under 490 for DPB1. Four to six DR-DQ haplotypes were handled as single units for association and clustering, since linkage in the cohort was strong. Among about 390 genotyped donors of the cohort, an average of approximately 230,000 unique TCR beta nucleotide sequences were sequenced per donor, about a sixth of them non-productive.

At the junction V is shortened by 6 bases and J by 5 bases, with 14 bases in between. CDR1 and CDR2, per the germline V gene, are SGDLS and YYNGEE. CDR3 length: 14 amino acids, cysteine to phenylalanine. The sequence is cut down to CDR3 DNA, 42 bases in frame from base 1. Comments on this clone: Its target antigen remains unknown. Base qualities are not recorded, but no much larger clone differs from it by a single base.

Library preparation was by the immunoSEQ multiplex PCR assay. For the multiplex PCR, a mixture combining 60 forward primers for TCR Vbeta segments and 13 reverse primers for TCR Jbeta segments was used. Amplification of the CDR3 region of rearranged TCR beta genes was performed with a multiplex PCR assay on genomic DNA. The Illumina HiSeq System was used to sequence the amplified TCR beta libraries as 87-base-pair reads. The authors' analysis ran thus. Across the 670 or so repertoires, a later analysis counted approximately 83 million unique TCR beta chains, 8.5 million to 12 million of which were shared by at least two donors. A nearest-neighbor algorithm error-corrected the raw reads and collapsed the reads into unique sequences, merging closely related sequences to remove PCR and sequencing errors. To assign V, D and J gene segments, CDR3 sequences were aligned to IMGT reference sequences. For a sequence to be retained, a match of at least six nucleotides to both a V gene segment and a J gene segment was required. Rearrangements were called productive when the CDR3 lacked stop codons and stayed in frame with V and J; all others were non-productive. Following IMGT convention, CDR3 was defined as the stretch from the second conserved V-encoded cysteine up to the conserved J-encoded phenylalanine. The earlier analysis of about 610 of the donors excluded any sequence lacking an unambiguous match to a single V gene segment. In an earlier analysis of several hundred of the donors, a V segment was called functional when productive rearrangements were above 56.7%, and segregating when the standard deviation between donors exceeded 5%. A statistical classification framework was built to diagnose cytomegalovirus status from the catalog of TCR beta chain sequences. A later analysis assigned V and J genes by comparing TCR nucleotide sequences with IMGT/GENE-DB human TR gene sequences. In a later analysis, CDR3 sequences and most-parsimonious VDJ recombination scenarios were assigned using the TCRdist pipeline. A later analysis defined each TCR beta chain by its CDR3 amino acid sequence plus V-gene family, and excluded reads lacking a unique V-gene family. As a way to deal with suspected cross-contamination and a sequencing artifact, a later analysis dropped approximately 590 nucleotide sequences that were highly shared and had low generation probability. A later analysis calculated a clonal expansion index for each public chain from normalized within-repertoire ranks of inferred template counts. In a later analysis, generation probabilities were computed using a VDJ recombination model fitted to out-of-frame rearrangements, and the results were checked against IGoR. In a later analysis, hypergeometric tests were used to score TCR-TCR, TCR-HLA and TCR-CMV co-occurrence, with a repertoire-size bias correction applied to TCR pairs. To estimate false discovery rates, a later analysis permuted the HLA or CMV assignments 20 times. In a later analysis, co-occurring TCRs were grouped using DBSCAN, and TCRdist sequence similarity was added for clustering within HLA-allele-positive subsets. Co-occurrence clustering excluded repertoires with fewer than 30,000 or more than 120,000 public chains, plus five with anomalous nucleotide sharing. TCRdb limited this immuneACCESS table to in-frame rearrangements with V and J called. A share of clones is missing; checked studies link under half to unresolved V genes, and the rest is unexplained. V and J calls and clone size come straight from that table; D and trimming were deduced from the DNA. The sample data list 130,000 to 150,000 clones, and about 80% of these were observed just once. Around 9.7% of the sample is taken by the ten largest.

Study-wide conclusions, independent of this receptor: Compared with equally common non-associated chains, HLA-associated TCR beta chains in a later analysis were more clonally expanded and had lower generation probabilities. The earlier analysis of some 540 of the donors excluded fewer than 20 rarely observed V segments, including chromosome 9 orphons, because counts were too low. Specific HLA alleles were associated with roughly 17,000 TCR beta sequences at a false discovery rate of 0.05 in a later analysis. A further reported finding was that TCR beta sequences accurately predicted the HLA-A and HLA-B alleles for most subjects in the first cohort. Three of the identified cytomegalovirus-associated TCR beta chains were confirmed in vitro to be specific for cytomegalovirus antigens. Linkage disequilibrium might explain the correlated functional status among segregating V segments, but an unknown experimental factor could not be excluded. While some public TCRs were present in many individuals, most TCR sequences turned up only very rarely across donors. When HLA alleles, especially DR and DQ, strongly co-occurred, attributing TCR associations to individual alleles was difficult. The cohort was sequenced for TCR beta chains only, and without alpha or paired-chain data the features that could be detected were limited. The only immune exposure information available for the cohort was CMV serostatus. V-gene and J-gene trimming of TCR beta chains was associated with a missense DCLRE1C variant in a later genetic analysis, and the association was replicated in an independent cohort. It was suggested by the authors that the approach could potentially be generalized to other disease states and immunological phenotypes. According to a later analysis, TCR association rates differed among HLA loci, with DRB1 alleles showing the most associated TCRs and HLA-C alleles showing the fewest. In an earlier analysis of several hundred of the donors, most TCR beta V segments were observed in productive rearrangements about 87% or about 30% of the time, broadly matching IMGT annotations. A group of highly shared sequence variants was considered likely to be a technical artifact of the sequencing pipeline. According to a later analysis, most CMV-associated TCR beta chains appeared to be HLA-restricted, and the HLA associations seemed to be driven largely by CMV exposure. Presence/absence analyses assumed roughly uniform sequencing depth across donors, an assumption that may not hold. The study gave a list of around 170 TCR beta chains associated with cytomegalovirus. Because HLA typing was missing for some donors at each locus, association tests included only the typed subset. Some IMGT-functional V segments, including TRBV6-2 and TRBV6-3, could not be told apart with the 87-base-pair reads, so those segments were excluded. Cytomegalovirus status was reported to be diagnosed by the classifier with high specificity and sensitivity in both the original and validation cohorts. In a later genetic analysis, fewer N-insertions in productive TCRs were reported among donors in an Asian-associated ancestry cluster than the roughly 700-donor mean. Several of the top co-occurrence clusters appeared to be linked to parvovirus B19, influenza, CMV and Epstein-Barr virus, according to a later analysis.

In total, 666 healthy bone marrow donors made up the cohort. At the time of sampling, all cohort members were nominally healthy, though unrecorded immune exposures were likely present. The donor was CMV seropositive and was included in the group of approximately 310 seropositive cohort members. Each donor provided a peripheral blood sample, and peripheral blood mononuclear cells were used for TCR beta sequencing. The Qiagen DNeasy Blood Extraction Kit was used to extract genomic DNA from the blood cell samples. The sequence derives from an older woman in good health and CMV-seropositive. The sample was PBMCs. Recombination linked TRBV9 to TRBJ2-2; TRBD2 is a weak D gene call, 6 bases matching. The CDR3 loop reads CASNQGLHTGELFF. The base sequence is TGTGCCAGCAACCAAGGACTACATACCGGGGAGCTGTTTTTT.